Listed here is a single T cell receptor (beta chain). Germline values: CDR1 SGHTA, CDR2 FQGNSA. Germline trimming cut 5 bases from V and 5 bases from J; bases unmatched to any gene: 10. The CDR3 runs to 15 residues. These data belong to a study of cytomegalovirus exposure and HLA in healthy donors. The PCR made use of 60 Vbeta and 13 Jbeta primers. TCRdb keeps only in-frame clones here, not all; method: immunoSEQ multiplex PCR. This sample has approximately 280,000 clones, with roughly 89% found just once. The TCR sequence derives from a man aged 35 to 55 in good health and CMV-seropositive. The rearrangement joins TRBV7-2 to TRBJ2-5; 8 nucleotides line up with TRBD1. Sequencing was performed on PBMCs. CDR3 nucleotide sequence: TGTGCCAGCAGCCCGCTTGGACAGGGCTGGGAGACCCAGTACTTC. Protein product: CASSPLGQGWETQYF.